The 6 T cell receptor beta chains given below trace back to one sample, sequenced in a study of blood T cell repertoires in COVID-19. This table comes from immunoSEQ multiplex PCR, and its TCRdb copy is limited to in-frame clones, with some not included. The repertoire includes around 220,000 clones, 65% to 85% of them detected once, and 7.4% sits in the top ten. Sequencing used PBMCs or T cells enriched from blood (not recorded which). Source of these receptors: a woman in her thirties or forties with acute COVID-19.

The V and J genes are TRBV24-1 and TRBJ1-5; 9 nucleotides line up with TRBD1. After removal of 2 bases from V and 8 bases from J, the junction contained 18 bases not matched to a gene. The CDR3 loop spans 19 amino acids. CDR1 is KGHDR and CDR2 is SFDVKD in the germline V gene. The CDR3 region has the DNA TGTGCCACCAGTGATTGTACCGGGACAGGGTTGGGCAGCCCCAAGCCCCAGCATTTT. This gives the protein CATSDCTGTGLGSPKPQHF.

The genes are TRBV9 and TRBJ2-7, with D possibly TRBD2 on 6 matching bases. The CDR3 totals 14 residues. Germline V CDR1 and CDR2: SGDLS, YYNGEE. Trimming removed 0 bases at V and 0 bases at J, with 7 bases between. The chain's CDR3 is CASSVGGDSYEQYF. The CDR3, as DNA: TGTGCCAGCAGCGTAGGGGGGGACTCCTACGAGCAGTACTTC.

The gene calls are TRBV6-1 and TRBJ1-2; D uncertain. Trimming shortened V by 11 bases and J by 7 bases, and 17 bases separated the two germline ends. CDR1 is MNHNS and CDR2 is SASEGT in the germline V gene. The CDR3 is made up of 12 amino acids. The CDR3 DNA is TGTGCCGCCGGAGGGCCCACCTTTGGCTACACCTTC. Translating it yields CAAGGPTFGYTF.

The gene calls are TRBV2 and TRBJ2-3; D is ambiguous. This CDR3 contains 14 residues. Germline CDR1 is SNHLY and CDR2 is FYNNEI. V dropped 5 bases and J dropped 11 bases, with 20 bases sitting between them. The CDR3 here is CASSPDPNGFGQYF. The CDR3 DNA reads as TGTGCCAGCAGTCCCGACCCAAACGGGTTCGGGCAGTATTTT.

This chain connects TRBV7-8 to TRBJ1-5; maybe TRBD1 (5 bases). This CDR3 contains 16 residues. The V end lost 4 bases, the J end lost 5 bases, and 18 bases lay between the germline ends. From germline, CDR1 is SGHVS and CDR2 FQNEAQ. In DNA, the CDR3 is TGTGCCAGCAGCTATATGATAGGGGTTTGGGATCAGCCCCAGCATTTT. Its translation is CASSYMIGVWDQPQHF.

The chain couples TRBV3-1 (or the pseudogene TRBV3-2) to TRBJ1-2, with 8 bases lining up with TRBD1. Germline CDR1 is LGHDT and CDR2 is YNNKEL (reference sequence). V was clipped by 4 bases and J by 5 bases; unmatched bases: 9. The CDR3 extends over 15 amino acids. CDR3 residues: CASSPGQGIGYGYTF. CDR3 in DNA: TGTGCCAGCAGCCCCGGACAGGGAATCGGGTATGGCTACACCTTC.